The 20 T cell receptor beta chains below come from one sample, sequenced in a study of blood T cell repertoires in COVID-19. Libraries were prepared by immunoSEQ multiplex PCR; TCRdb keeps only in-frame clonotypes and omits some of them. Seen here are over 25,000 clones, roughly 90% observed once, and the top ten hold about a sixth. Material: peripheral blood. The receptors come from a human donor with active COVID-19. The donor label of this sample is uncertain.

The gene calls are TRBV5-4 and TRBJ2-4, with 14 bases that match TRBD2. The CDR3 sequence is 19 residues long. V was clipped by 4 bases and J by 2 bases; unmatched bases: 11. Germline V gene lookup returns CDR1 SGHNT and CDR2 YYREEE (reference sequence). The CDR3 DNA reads TGTGCCAGCAGCCCGGAGGGACTAGCGGGAGAGGGGACCAAAAACATTCAGTACTTC. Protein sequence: CASSPEGLAGEGTKNIQYF. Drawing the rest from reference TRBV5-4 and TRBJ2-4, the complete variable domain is ETGVTQSPTHLIKTRGQQVTLRCSSQSGHNTVSWYQQALGQGPQFIFQYYREEENGRGNFPPRFSGLQFPNYSSELNVNALELDDSALYLCASSPEGLAGEGTKNIQYFGAGTRLSVL.

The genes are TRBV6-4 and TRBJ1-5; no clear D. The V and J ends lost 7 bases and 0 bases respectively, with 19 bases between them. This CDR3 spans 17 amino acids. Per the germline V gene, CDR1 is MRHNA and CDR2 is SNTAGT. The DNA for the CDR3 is TGTGCCAGCATTCAACTTCTAGGCTTGTATAGCAATCAGCCCCAGCATTTT. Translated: CASIQLLGLYSNQPQHF.

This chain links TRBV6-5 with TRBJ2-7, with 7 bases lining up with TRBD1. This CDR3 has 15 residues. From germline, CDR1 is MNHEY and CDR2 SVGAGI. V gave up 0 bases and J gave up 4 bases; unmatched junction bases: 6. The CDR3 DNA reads TGTGCCAGCAGTTACTCGGCAGGGGGAACATACGAGCAGTACTTC. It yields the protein CASSYSAGGTYEQYF.

The CDR3 nucleotides read TGTGCCAGCAGCCAAGATGTTGGCGGGATGAAGTTCTTC. This encodes CASSQDVGGMKFF. The chain employs TRBV3-1 (or the pseudogene TRBV3-2) and TRBJ2-1; TRBD2 might be the D (6 bases). CDR3 length: 13 residues. Looked up from germline, CDR1 is LGHDT and CDR2 is YNNKEL (reference sequence). Trimming stripped 0 bases from V and 14 bases from J, with 14 bases between.

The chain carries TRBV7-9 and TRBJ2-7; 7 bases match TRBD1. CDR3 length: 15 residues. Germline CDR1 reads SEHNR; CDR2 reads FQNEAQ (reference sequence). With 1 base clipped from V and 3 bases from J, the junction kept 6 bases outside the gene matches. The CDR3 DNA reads TGTGCCAGCAGCTTAGGAATAGGGGGCAACTACGAGCAGTACTTC. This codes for CASSLGIGGNYEQYF. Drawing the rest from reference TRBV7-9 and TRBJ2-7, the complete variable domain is DTGVSQNPRHKITKRGQNVTFRCDPISEHNRLYWYRQTLGQGPEFLTYFQNEAQLEKSRLLSDRFSAERPKGSFSTLEIQRTEQGDSAMYLCASSLGIGGNYEQYFGPGTRLTVT.

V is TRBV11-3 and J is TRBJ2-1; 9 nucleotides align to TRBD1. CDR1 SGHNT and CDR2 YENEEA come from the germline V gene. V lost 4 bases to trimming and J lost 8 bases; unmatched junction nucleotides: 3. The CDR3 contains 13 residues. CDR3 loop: CASSWTGAHEQFF. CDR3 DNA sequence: TGTGCCAGCAGCTGGACAGGGGCCCATGAGCAGTTCTTC.

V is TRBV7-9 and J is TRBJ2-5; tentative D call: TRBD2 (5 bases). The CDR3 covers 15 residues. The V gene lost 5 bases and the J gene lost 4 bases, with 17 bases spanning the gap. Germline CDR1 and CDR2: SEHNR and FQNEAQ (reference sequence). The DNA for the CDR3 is TGTGCCAGCAGCCAACCGGGATTAATGGTAGAGACCCAGTACTTC. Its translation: CASSQPGLMVETQYF.

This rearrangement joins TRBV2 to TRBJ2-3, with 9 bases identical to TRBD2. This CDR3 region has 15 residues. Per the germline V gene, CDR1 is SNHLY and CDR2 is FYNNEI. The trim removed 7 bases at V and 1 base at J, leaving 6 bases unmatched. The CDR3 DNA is TGTGCCAGCATACCTAAGCGGGAGGGCACAGATACGCAGTATTTT. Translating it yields CASIPKREGTDTQYF.

CDR3 loop: CAISASDRGNAGELFF. DNA of the CDR3: TGTGCCATCAGTGCGTCGGACAGGGGGAATGCCGGGGAGCTGTTTTTT. The chain joins TRBV10-3 to TRBJ2-2, with 10 bases identical to TRBD1. The trim removed 4 bases at V and 6 bases at J, leaving 8 bases unmatched. The germline CDR1 and CDR2 sequences are ENHRY and SYGVKD. There are 16 residues in the CDR3.

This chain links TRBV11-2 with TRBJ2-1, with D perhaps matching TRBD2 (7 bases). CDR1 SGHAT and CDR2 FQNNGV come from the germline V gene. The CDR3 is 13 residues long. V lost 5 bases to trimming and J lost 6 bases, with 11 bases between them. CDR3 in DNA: TGTGCCAGCAGCCGGGGGGCGACCAATGAGCAGTTCTTC. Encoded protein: CASSRGATNEQFF.

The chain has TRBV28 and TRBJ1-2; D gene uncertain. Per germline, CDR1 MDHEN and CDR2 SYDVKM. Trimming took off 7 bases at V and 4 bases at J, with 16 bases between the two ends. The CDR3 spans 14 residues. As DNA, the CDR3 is TGTGCCAGCACCTCCGGAGAGATGACCTATGGCTACACCTTC. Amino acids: CASTSGEMTYGYTF.

In nucleotides, the CDR3 is TGTGCCAGCAGCCAATCCGTTGCAACTAATGAAAAACTGTTTTTT. Translating gives CASSQSVATNEKLFF. The rearrangement joins TRBV3-1 (or the pseudogene TRBV3-2) to TRBJ1-4; unclear D gene. V gave up 2 bases and J gave up 0 bases, with 7 bases separating them. Germline CDR1 reads LGHDT; CDR2 reads YNNKEL (reference sequence). The CDR3 extends over 15 amino acids.

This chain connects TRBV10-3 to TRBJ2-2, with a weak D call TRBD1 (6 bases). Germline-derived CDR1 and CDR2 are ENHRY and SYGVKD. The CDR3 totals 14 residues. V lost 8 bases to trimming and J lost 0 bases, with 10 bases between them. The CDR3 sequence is CAIRTAANTGELFF. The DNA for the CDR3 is TGTGCCATCCGGACAGCCGCGAACACCGGGGAGCTGTTTTTT.

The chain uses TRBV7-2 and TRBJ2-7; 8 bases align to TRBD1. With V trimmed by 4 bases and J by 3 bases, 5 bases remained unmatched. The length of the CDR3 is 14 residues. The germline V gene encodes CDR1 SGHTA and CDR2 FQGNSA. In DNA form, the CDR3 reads TGTGCCAGCAGCTCCCGACAGGGGCTCTACGAGCAGTACTTC. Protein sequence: CASSSRQGLYEQYF.

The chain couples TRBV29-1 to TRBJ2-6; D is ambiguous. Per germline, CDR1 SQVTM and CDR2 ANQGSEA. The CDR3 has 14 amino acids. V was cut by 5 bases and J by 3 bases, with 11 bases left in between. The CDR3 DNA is TGCAGCGTTCTATTGAGTGGTGGGGCCAACGTCCTGACTTTC. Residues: CSVLLSGGANVLTF.

The CDR3 loop reads CASSTGTGVTYEQYF. The CDR3 DNA reads TGTGCCAGCTCAACCGGGACAGGGGTCACCTACGAGCAGTACTTC. The chain carries TRBV6-5 and TRBJ2-7; 10 bases map to TRBD1. Germline CDR1 MNHEY, CDR2 SVGAGI. V shed 8 bases, J shed 2 bases, and the junction held 9 bases outside the gene matches. This CDR3 region has 15 residues.

The CDR3 spells CARQGNDTGELFF. CDR3 sequence (DNA): TGTGCCAGACAGGGCAACGATACCGGGGAGCTGTTTTTT. The chain links TRBV6-5 to TRBJ2-2; possible D gene TRBD1, 6 bases. Germline V lookup: CDR1 MNHEY, CDR2 SVGAGI. The V end lost 9 bases, the J end lost 5 bases, and 13 bases lay between the germline ends. This CDR3 region has 13 residues.

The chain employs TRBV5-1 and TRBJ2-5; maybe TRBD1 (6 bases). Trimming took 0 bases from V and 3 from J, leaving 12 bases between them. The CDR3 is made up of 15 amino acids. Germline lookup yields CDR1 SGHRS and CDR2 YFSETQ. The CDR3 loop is CASSLGPGVEETQYF. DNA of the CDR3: TGCGCCAGCAGCTTGGGGCCAGGGGTTGAAGAGACCCAGTACTTC.

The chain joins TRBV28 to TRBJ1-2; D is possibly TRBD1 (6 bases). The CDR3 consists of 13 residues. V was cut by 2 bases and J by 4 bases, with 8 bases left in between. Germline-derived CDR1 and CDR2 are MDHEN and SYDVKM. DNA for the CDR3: TGTGCCAGCAGTTTAACAGGGATCTATGGCTACACCTTC. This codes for CASSLTGIYGYTF.

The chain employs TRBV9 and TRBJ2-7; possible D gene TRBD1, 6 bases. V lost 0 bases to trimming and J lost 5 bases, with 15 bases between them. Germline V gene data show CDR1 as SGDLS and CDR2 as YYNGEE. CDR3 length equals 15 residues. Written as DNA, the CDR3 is TGTGCCAGCAGCGTAGCGGGCAGGGGATTGGACGAGCAGTACTTC. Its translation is CASSVAGRGLDEQYF.